The present entry profiles one T cell receptor (beta chain) with its context. This clone's antigen is unknown. No base qualities exist here, and no much larger clone lies one base off it. Patients with autoimmune disease history or receiving systemic immunosuppression were excluded from the trial. In every dose cohort, peripheral blood was drawn for TCR sequencing at baseline, cycle 4 day 1, and cycle 7 day 1. Samples were obtained from an open-label, multicenter, first-in-human phase I dose-escalation trial of ivuxolimab. Adults with locally advanced or metastatic head and neck squamous cell, hepatocellular, melanoma or renal cell carcinoma were enrolled in the trial. CD4+ and CD8+ T cells were sorted separately from peripheral blood before TCR sequencing. The sample originates from a study of OX40 agonist ivuxolimab in advanced cancers. Broadly, across the study: Ivuxolimab, which targeted the costimulatory receptor OX40 (CD134), was an agonistic, fully human IgG2 monoclonal antibody. Intravenous ivuxolimab was administered to patients every 2 weeks at six dose levels: 0.01, 0.1, 0.3, 1.5, 3 and 10 mg/kg. Among the roughly 52 dose-escalation patients, about 20 had hepatocellular carcinoma, roughly 15 melanoma, 9 renal cell carcinoma and 9 head and neck cancer. In the dose-escalation cohort, roughly 80% of patients were male, and the mean age was approximately 60 years, with a range of roughly 23 to 85. Patients were allowed to have had prior anti-PD-1, anti-PD-L1 or anti-CTLA-4 therapy, and 40% of the dose-escalation patients had been treated with checkpoint inhibitors. Three dose-escalation patients achieved partial responses, one with hepatocellular carcinoma and two with cutaneous melanoma. The purpose of peripheral TCRbeta sequencing was to test whether ivuxolimab changed TCR sequence diversity and led to clonal T-cell expansion. The paper describes the monotherapy dose-escalation part (N ≈ 52 patients) of the phase I trial of ivuxolimab.

What the authors observed across the whole study: Antigen specificity was not determined for the clonally expanded peripheral T cells. Partial responders in the 0.1-3.0 mg/kg groups had among the lowest normalized peripheral clonal expansion, especially among CD8+ T cells. Low levels of normalized T-cell clonal expansion were also shown by some nonresponding patients. After ivuxolimab, expanded clones were on average more numerous among CD8+ T cells than among CD4+ T cells. At doses from 0.1 to 3.0 mg/kg, clonal expansion was seen in both CD4+ and CD8+ blood T cells between baseline and week 6.

Genomic DNA was extracted from sorted cells for sequencing of the TCRbeta CDR3 region. The immunoSEQ Assay was used to sequence the TCRbeta CDR3 regions. Not all clones reach the TCRdb copy of this immuneACCESS table, which keeps in-frame sequences only. Checked studies attribute under half of the gap to unresolved V genes and leave the rest unexplained. For this sample the table gives about 79,000 clones, of which around 94% were detected only once. The top ten constitute 8.5% to 10% of the sample. CDR1 is given as MDHEN and CDR2 as SYDVKM, both from the germline V gene. The CDR3 holds 15 amino acids from the cysteine to the phenylalanine. Only CDR3 DNA is held: 45 bases, read in frame from base 1. The germline V and J ends show losses of 5 bases and 5 bases respectively, and no gene match explains 11 bases of the junction.

The sequences come from CD4+ or CD8+ T cells sorted from blood, collected in a trial of the OX40 agonist ivuxolimab. The rearranged segments are TRBV28 and TRBJ2-5, with TRBD1 identical over 7 junction bases. This sequence originates from an adult with an advanced solid tumor such as melanoma, head and neck, liver or kidney cancer. The CDR3 is CASSLLGTAWETQYF. The nucleotides are TGTGCCAGCAGTCTATTGGGGACAGCATGGGAGACCCAGTACTTC.